This is a list of T cell receptor beta chains from one sample in a study of shared T cell receptors in the human thymus. TCRdb's copy holds only in-frame clones and misses some; the assay was immunoSEQ multiplex PCR. Of almost 550,000 clones in the sample, 75% to 85% are singletons; the top ten hold 0.01% to 0.015%. The same data also contributed to another study, on human thymus T cells.

Sequencing used thymocytes. All receptors derive from a boy under two years old with a congenital heart defect. Each CDR3 is given with its conserved first and last residue. Each record gives: CDR3 length, V gene, CDR3 protein.

len: 15
v_gene: TRBV7-9
CDR3aa: CASSLAPLAAYEQYF

len: 16
v_gene: TRBV11-1
CDR3aa: CASSPDRDRGRVEQFF

len: 16
v_gene: TRBV15
CDR3aa: CATSRVWTGYQETQYF

len: 16
v_gene: TRBV28
CDR3aa: CASIPGQGPGNEKLFF

len: 14
v_gene: TRBV30
CDR3aa: CAWERSGSYNEQFF

len: 16
v_gene: TRBV11-2
CDR3aa: CASSLIGGQLQETQYF

len: 11
v_gene: TRBV20-1
CDR3aa: CSATPRGEQYF

len: 18
v_gene: TRBV7-9
CDR3aa: CASSLGSGRATSTDTQYF

len: 15
v_gene: TRBV10-2
CDR3aa: CASSESIREFYEQYF

len: 17
v_gene: TRBV14
CDR3aa: CASSQDKRSGGKDTQYF

len: 13
v_gene: TRBV7-9
CDR3aa: CASSSPSGGEQFF

len: 15
v_gene: TRBV6-5
CDR3aa: CASSYSSVNTGELFF

len: 14
v_gene: TRBV9
CDR3aa: CASTRDFSYNEQFF

len: 15
v_gene: TRBV4-3
CDR3aa: CASSQDRSSGNTIYF